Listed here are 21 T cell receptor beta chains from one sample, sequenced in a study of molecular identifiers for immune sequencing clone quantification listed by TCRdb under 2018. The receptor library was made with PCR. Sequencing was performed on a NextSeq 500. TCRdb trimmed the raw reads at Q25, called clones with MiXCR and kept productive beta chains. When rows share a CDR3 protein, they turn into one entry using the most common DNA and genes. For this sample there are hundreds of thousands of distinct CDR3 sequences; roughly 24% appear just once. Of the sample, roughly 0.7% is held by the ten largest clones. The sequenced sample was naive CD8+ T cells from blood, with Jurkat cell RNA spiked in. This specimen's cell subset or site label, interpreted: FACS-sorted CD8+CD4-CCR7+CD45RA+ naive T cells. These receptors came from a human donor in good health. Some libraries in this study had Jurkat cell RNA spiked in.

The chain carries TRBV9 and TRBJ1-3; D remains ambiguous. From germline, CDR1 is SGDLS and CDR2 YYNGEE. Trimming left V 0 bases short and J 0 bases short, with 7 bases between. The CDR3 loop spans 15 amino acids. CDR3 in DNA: TGTGCCAGCAGCGTAGGCGTAAGCTCTGGAAACACCATATATTTT. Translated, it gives CASSVGVSSGNTIYF.

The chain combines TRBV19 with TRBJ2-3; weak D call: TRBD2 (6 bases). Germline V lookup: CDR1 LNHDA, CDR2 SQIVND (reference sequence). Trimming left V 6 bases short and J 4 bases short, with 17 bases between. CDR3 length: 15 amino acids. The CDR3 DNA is TGTGCCAGTAGATCGGGCGCGGGAAGCCCAGATACGCAGTATTTT. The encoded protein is CASRSGAGSPDTQYF. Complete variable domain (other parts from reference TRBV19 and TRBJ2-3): DGGITQSPKYLFRKEGQNVTLSCEQNLNHDAMYWYRQDPGQGLRLIYYSQIVNDFQKGDIAEGYSVSREKKESFPLTVTSAQKNPTAFYLCASRSGAGSPDTQYFGPGTRLTVL.

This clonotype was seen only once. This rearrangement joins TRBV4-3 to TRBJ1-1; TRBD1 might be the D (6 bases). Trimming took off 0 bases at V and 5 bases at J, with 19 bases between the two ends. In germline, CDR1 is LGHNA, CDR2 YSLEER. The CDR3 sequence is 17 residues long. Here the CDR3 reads CASSQETTGLPSTEAFF. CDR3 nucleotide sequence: TGCGCCAGCAGCCAAGAGACAACAGGGTTACCGAGTACTGAAGCTTTCTTT.

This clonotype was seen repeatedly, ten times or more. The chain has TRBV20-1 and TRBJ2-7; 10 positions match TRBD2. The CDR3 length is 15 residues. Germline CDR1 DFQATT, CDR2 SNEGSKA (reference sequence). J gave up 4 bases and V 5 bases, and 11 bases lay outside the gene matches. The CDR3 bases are TGCAGTGCTCCGGAGGCTAGCGGGAGTGGATACGAGCAGTACTTC. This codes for CSAPEASGSGYEQYF.

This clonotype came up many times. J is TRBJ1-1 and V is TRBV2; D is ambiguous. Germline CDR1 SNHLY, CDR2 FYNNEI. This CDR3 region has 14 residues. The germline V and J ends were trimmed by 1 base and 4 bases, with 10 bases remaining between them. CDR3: CASSEGSVGTEAFF. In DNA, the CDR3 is TGTGCCAGCAGTGAAGGGTCAGTGGGCACTGAAGCTTTCTTT.

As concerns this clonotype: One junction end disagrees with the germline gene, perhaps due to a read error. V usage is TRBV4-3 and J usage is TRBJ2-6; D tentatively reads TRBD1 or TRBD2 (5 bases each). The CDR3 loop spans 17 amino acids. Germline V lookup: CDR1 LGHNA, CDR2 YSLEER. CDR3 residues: CASSQEFGISGGNVLTF. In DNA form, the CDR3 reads TGCGCCAGCAGCCAAGAATTCGGTATCTCTGGGGGCAACGTCCTGACTTTC.

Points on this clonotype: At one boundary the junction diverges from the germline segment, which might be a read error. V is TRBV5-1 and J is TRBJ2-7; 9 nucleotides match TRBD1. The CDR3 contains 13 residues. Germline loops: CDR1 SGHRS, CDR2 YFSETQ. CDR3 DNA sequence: TGCCCCAGCAGCTACGGGACAGGGACCGAGCAGTACTTC. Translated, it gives CPSSYGTGTEQYF. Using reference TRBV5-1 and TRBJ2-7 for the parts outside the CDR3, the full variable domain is KAGVTQTPRYLIKTRGQQVTLSCSPISGHRSVSWYQQTPGQGLQFLFEYFSETQRNKGNFPGRFSGRQFSNSRSEMNVSTLELGDSALYLCPSSYGTGTEQYFGPGTRLTVT.

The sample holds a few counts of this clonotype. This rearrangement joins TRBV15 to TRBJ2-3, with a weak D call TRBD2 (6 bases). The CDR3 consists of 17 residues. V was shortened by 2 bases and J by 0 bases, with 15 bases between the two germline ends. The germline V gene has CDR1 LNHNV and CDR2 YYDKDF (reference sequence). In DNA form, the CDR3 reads TGTGCCACCAGCAGACCTAATAGCGGACCTAGCACAGATACGCAGTATTTT. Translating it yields CATSRPNSGPSTDTQYF.

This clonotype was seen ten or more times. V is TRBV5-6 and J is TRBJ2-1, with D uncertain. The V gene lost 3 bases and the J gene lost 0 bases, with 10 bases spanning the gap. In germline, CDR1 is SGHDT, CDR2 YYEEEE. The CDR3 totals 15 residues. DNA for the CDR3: TGTGCCAGCAGCTCCGGCCCAAGCTCCTACAATGAGCAGTTCTTC. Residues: CASSSGPSSYNEQFF.

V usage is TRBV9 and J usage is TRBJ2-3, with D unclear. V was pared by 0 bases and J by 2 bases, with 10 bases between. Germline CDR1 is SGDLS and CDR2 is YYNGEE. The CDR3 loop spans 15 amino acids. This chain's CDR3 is CASSVEGTDTDTQYF. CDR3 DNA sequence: TGTGCCAGCAGCGTAGAAGGTACAGACACAGATACGCAGTATTTT.

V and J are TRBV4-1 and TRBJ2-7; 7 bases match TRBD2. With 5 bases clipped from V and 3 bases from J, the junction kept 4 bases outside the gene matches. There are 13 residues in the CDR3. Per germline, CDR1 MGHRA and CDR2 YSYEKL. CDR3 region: CASSVRENYEQYF. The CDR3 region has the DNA TGCGCCAGCAGCGTGCGGGAGAACTACGAGCAGTACTTC.

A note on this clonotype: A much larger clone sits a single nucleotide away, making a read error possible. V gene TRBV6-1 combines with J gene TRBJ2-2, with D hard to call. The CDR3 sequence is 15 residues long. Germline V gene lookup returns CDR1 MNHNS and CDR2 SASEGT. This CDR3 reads CAGSEISQNTGELFF. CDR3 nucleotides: TGTGCCGGCAGTGAGATTAGCCAGAACACCGGGGAGCTGTTTTTT.

CDR3 sequence (DNA): TGCGCCAGCAGCCAAGAGGCGGGAACTGAAGCTTTCTTT. It encodes CASSQEAGTEAFF. This chain links TRBV4-1 with TRBJ1-1; no reliable D call. Germline values: CDR1 MGHRA, CDR2 YSYEKL. V was cut by 0 bases and J by 5 bases, with 7 bases left in between. The CDR3 spans 13 residues.

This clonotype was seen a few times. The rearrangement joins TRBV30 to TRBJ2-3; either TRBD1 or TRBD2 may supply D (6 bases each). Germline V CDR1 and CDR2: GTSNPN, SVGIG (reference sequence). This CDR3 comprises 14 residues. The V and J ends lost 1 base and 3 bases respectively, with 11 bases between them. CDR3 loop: CAWSAGAGTDTQYF. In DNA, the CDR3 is TGTGCCTGGAGTGCGGGGGCCGGGACAGATACGCAGTATTTT.

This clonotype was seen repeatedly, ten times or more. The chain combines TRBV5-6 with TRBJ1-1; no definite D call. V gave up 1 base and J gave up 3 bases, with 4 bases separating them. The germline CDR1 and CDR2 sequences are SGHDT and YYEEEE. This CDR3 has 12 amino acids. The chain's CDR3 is CASSLYDTEAFF. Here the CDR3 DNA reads TGTGCCAGCAGCTTGTACGACACTGAAGCTTTCTTT.

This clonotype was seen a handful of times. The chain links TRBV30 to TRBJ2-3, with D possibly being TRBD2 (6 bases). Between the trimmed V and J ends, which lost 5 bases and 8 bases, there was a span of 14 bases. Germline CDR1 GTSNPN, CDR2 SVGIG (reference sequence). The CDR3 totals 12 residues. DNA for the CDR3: TGTGCCTGGTCGGCGAGGGGAGGTACGCAGTATTTT. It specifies CAWSARGGTQYF. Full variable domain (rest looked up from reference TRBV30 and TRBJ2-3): SQTIHQWPATLVQPVGSPLSLECTVEGTSNPNLYWYRQAAGRGLQLLFYSVGIGQISSEVPQNLSASRPQDRQFILSSKKLLLSDSGFYLCAWSARGGTQYFGPGTRLTVL.

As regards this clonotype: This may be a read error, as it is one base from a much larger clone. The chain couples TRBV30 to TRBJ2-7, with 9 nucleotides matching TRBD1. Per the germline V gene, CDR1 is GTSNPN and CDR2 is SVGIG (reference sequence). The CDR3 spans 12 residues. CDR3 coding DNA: TGTGCTGCGAACAGGGGGCCCTACGAGCAGTACTTC. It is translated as CAANRGPYEQYF.

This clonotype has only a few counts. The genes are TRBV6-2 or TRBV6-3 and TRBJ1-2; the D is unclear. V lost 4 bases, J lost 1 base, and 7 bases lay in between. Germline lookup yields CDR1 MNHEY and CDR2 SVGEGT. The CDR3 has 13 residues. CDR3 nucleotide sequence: TGTGCCAGCAGTTTCACGGATAACTATGGCTACACCTTC. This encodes CASSFTDNYGYTF.

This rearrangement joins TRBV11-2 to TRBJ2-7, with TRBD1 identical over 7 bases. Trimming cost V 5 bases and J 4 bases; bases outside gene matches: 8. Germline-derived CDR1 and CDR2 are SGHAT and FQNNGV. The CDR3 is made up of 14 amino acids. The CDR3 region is CASSTEGTVYEQYF. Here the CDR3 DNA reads TGTGCCAGCAGCACCGAAGGGACAGTATACGAGCAGTACTTC.

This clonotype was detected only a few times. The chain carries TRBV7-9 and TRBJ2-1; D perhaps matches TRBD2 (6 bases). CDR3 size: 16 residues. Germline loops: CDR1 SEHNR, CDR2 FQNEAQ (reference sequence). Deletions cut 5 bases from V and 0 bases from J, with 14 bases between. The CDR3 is CASSGSGPTSYNEQFF. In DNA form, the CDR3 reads TGTGCCAGCAGCGGGAGCGGGCCTACCTCCTACAATGAGCAGTTCTTC.

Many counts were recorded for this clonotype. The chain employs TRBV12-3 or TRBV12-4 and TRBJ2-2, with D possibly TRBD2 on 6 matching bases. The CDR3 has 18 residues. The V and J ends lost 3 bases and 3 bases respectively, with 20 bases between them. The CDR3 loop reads CASSFQTGGESHTGELFF. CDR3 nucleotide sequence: TGTGCCAGCAGTTTTCAAACAGGAGGGGAGTCGCACACCGGGGAGCTGTTTTTT.